The 12 T cell receptor beta chains reported below all come from one sample, sequenced in a study of T cell responses to AZD1222 COVID-19 vaccine. Sequencing used immunoSEQ multiplex PCR; TCRdb keeps in-frame clones, though not all of them. The data contain 150,000 to 200,000 clones, around 94% of them singletons. The material sequenced was peripheral blood, taken on day 0 of AZD1222 vaccination. The receptors come from an adult in good health.

The chain employs TRBV3-1 (or the pseudogene TRBV3-2) and TRBJ2-1; D remains ambiguous. The V end was cut by 2 bases, the J end by 10 bases, with 9 bases between. The CDR3 covers 12 residues. Germline V gives CDR1 LGHDT, CDR2 YNNKEL (reference sequence). The CDR3 DNA is TGTGCCAGCAGCCAAACCCCTTGGGAGCAGTTCTTC. Translation gives CASSQTPWEQFF.

The chain carries TRBV6-1 and TRBJ2-2; no clear D. Germline assignment: CDR1 MNHNS and CDR2 SASEGT. The CDR3 consists of 13 residues. The V and J ends lost 2 bases and 6 bases respectively, with 7 bases between them. The CDR3 reads CASSERVAGELFF. The CDR3 bases are TGTGCCAGCAGTGAAAGGGTCGCCGGGGAGCTGTTTTTT.

This chain links TRBV5-5 with TRBJ1-1, with D unresolved. This CDR3 region has 14 residues. Per germline, CDR1 SGHKS and CDR2 YYEKEE (reference sequence). V shed 1 base and J shed 8 bases, with 15 bases lying between them. Here the CDR3 DNA reads TGTGCCAGCAGCTTGCCCCGGTCTGGACCAGAAGCTTTCTTT. This sequence encodes CASSLPRSGPEAFF.

This clone showed up just once. The V call is TRBV30, the J call TRBJ1-3, with D unclear. CDR1 and CDR2 from the germline V gene are GTSNPN and SVGIG (reference sequence). The V gene lost 4 bases and the J gene lost 4 bases, with 5 bases spanning the gap. This CDR3 has 11 amino acids. This CDR3 is CAWTQGNTIYF. The CDR3 nucleotides read TGTGCCTGGACGCAGGGAAACACCATATATTTT.

This chain uses TRBV5-4 with TRBJ2-1, with D uncertain. Trimming took off 5 bases at V and 8 bases at J, with 14 bases between the two ends. There are 13 residues in the CDR3. Germline V lookup: CDR1 SGHNT, CDR2 YYREEE (reference sequence). In nucleotides, the CDR3 is TGTGCCAGCAGTTCGACTCGCTTCCATGAGCAGTTCTTC. This gives the protein CASSSTRFHEQFF.

The chain employs TRBV10-3 and TRBJ1-3; no definite D call. V lost 6 bases, J lost 3 bases, and 12 bases lay in between. The length of the CDR3 is 14 residues. The germline gives CDR1 ENHRY, CDR2 SYGVKD. CDR3 nucleotide sequence: TGTGCCATCAGCGGCCCCCTGAGTGGAAACACCATATATTTT. Its translation is CAISGPLSGNTIYF.

This chain connects TRBV5-8 to TRBJ1-3; D is ambiguous. Germline V gene data show CDR1 as SGHTS and CDR2 as YDEGEE. The CDR3 consists of 15 residues. Trimming cost V 4 bases and J 0 bases, with 11 bases left between them. The CDR3 region has the DNA TGTGCCAGCAGCCTAAACAGAGACTCTGGAAACACCATATATTTT. Protein sequence: CASSLNRDSGNTIYF.

The J gene is TRBJ2-1, the V gene TRBV7-8; D possibly corresponds to TRBD2 (5 bases). Per the germline V gene, CDR1 is SGHVS and CDR2 is FQNEAQ. This CDR3 is 15 amino acids long. V lost 6 bases to trimming and J lost 6 bases, with 18 bases between them. CDR3 region: CASSRDGSITNEQFF. The CDR3 nucleotides are TGTGCCAGCAGTCGGGATGGAAGTATCACCAATGAGCAGTTCTTC.

This chain uses TRBV7-9 with TRBJ2-2, with D unclear. Germline V gene lookup returns CDR1 SEHNR and CDR2 FQNEAQ (reference sequence). The CDR3 covers 12 residues. Trimming removed 1 base at V and 7 bases at J, with 4 bases between. The CDR3 is CASSLGFGELFF. For the CDR3, the DNA is TGTGCCAGCAGCTTAGGATTCGGGGAGCTGTTTTTT.

The rearrangement uses TRBV6-2 or TRBV6-3 and TRBJ2-3, with 7 bases aligning to TRBD1. Germline lookup yields CDR1 MNHEY and CDR2 SVGEGT. CDR3 size: 18 residues. With V trimmed by 2 bases and J by 5 bases, 16 bases remained unmatched. The CDR3 here is CASSYTGTAPRNRDTQYF. In nucleotides, the CDR3 is TGTGCCAGCAGTTACACGGGGACAGCACCCAGGAATAGAGATACGCAGTATTTT.

The J gene is TRBJ2-2, the V gene TRBV19, with TRBD2 matching 11 bases. Trimming took 0 bases from V and 0 from J; bases not matched to a gene: 3. Germline V gene lookup returns CDR1 LNHDA and CDR2 SQIVND (reference sequence). This CDR3 region has 18 residues. CDR3 coding DNA: TGTGCCAGTAGTATAGAAGGACTAGCGGGTCCGAACACCGGGGAGCTGTTTTTT. This sequence encodes CASSIEGLAGPNTGELFF.

The chain couples TRBV10-3 to TRBJ2-1; D uncertain. From germline, CDR1 is ENHRY and CDR2 SYGVKD. The CDR3 is made up of 16 amino acids. Trimming pared 2 bases from V and 0 bases from J, leaving 11 bases between. CDR3 in amino acids: CAISEPILDSYNEQFF. The CDR3, as DNA: TGTGCCATCAGTGAGCCAATACTCGACTCCTACAATGAGCAGTTCTTC.